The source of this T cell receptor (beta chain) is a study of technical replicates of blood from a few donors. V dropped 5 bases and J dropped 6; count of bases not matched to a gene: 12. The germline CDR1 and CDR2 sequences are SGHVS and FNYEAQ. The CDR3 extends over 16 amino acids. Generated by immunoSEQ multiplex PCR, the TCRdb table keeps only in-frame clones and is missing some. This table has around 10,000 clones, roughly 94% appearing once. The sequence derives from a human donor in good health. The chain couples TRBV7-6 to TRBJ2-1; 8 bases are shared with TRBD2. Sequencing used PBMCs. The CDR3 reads CASSPRGLAGVNEQFF. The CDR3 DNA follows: TGTGCCAGCAGCCCTCGGGGTCTAGCGGGTGTCAATGAGCAGTTCTTC.